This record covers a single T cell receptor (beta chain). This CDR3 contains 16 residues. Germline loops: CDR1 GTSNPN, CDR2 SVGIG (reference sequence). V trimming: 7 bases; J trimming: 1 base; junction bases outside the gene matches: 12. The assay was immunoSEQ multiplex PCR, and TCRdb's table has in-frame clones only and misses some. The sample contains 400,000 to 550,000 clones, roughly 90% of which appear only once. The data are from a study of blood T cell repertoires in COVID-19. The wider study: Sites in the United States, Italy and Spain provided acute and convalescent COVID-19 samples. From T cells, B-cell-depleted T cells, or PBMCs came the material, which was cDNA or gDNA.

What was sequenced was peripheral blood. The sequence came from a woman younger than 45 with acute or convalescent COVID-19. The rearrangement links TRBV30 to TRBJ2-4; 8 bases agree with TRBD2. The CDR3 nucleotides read TGTGCCTACTGTACGGGAGGGATGGGGGCCAAAAACATTCAGTACTTC. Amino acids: CAYCTGGMGAKNIQYF.